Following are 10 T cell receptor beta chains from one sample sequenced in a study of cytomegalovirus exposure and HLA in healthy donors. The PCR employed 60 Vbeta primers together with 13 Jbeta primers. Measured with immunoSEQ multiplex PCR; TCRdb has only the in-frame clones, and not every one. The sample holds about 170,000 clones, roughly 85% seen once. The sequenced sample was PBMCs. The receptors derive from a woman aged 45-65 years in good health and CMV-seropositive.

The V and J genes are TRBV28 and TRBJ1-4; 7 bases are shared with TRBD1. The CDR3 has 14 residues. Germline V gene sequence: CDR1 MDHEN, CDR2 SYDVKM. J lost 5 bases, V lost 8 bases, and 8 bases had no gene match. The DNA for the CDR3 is TGTGCCAGCTCGAGTACAGGGGAGAATGAAAAACTGTTTTTT. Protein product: CASSSTGENEKLFF.

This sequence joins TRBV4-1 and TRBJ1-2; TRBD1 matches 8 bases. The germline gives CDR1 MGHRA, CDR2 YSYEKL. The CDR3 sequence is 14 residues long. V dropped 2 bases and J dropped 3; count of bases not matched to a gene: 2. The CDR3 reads CASSQQQGDYGYTF. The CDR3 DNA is TGCGCCAGCAGCCAACAACAGGGGGACTATGGCTACACCTTC.

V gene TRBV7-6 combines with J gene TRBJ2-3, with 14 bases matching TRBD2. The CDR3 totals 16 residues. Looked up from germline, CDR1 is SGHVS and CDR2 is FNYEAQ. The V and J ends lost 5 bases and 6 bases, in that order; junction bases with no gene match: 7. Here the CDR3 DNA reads TGTGCCAGCAGCCGGACTAGCGGGGGGCCCGGGGATACGCAGTATTTT. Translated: CASSRTSGGPGDTQYF.

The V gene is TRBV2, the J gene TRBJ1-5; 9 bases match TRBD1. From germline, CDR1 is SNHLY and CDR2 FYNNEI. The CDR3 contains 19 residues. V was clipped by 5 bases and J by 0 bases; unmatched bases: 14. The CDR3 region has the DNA TGTGCCAGCAGTCTCCCGGGACAGGGAGTTCCATATAGCAATCAGCCCCAGCATTTT. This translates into CASSLPGQGVPYSNQPQHF.

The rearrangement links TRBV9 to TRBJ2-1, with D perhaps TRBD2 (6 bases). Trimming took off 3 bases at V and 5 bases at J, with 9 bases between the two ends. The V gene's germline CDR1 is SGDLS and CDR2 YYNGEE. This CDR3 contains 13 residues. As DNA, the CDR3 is TGTGCCAGCAGCGATCGGGGGAACAATGAGCAGTTCTTC. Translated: CASSDRGNNEQFF. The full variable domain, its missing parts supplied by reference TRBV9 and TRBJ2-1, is DSGVTQTPKHLITATGQRVTLRCSPRSGDLSVYWYQQSLDQGLQFLIQYYNGEERAKGNILERFSAQQFPDLHSELNLSSLELGDSALYFCASSDRGNNEQFFGPGTRLTVL.

CDR3 nucleotides: TGTGCCAGCAGCTTGGCCGGGGCTAGCGGGGGGGCCGGGGAGCTGTTTTTT. Translation: CASSLAGASGGAGELFF. The chain is built from TRBV5-4 and TRBJ2-2; TRBD2 matches 12 bases. With V trimmed by 0 bases and J by 6 bases, 6 bases remained unmatched. The germline V gene encodes CDR1 SGHNT and CDR2 YYREEE (reference sequence). This CDR3 spans 17 amino acids.

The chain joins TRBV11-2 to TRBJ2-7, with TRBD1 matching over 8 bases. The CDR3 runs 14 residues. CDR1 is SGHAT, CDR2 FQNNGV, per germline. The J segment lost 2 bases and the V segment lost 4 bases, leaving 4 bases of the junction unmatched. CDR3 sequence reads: CASSYARGPYEQYF. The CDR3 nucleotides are TGTGCCAGCAGCTATGCCAGGGGGCCCTACGAGCAGTACTTC.

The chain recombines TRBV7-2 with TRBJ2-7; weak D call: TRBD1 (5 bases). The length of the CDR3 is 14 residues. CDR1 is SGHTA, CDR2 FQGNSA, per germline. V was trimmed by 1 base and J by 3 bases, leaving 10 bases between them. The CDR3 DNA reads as TGTGCCAGCAGCTTAGGATACCAGGGCTACGAGCAGTACTTC. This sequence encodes CASSLGYQGYEQYF. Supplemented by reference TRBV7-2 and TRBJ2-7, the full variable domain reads GAGVSQSPSNKVTEKGKDVELRCDPISGHTALYWYRQSLGQGLEFLIYFQGNSAPDKSGLPSDRFSAERTGGSVSTLTIQRTQQEDSAVYLCASSLGYQGYEQYFGPGTRLTVT.

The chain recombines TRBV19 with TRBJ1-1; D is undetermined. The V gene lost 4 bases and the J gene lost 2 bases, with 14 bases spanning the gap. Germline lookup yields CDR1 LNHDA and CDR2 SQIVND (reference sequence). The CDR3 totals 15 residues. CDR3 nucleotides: TGTGCCAGTAGTAACCGGGTCTTGTTCAACACTGAAGCTTTCTTT. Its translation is CASSNRVLFNTEAFF. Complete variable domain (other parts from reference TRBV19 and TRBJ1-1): DGGITQSPKYLFRKEGQNVTLSCEQNLNHDAMYWYRQDPGQGLRLIYYSQIVNDFQKGDIAEGYSVSREKKESFPLTVTSAQKNPTAFYLCASSNRVLFNTEAFFGQGTRLTVV.

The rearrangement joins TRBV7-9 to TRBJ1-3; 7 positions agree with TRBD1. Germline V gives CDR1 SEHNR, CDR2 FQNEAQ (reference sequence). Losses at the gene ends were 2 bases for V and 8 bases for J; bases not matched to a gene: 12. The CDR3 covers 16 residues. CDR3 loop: CASSLTTGESGDTIYF. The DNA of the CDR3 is TGTGCCAGCAGCTTAACTACAGGGGAATCAGGGGACACCATATATTTT.